This T cell receptor beta chain was recorded in a study of T cells after somatic rescue of genetic block. The CDR3 totals 13 residues. CDR1 and CDR2 from the germline V gene are SGHKS and YYEKEE (reference sequence). The V gene lost 2 bases and the J gene lost 1 base, with 5 bases spanning the gap. Using immunoSEQ multiplex PCR, the repertoire was profiled, and TCRdb retains in-frame clones only, with some absent. The sample shows tens of thousands of clones, roughly 88% of them seen only once. This clone came up once. Input material: peripheral blood mononuclear cells (PBMCs). The TCR originated in a man younger than 45. The rearrangement uses TRBV5-5 and TRBJ2-3; the D gene is possibly TRBD1 (5 bases). The CDR3, as DNA: TGTGCCAGCAGCTTCAGGGGCACAGATACGCAGTATTTT. Its protein product is CASSFRGTDTQYF. Full variable domain (remainder filled in from reference TRBV5-5 and TRBJ2-3): DAGVTQSPTHLIKTRGQQVTLRCSPISGHKSVSWYQQVLGQGPQFIFQYYEKEERGRGNFPDRFSARQFPNYSSELNVNALLLGDSALYLCASSFRGTDTQYFGPGTRLTVL.